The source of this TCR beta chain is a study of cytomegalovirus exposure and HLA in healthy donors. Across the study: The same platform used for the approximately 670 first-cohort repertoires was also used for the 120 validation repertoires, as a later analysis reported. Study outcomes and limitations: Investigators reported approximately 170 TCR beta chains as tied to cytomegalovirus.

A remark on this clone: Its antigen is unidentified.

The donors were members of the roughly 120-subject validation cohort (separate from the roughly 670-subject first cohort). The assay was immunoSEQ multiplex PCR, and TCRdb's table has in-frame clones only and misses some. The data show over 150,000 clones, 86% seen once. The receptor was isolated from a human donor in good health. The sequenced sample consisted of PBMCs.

The CDR3 region has the DNA TGTGCCAGCAGCTTACGGGGGACTAGCAATTTCGGATACGAGCAGTACTTC. Translating it yields CASSLRGTSNFGYEQYF. The J gene is TRBJ2-7, the V gene TRBV7-2; 9 bases match TRBD2. V shed 2 bases, J shed 4 bases, and the junction held 12 bases outside the gene matches. CDR3 length equals 17 residues. The germline gives CDR1 SGHTA, CDR2 FQGNSA.